Listed below are T cell receptor beta chains from one sample, sequenced in a study of radiotherapy plus CTLA-4 blockade in lung cancer. Libraries were prepared by immunoSEQ multiplex PCR; TCRdb keeps only in-frame clonotypes and omits some of them. The sample lists 58,000 or so clones, approximately 80% occurring once. The sample here was peripheral blood, taken from a patient treated with radiotherapy plus ipilimumab. These receptors all come from a human donor with non-small cell lung cancer who had a complete response to radiotherapy plus ipilimumab. CDR3s leave out the opening cysteine and the closing phenylalanine or tryptophan. Each record gives: J gene, V gene, D gene, CDR3 protein. A D gene is named only where the DNA matches it firmly.

J gene: TRBJ1-1
V gene: TRBV30
D gene: .
CDR3 protein: AWSPPGAVMMAF

J gene: TRBJ1-5
V gene: TRBV4-1
D gene: .
CDR3 protein: ASSRTGTGSNQPQH

J gene: TRBJ2-1
V gene: TRBV18
D gene: TRBD2
CDR3 protein: ASSPYSGRGYNEQF

J gene: TRBJ1-1
V gene: TRBV7-9
D gene: TRBD1
CDR3 protein: ASSSGGSNTEAF

J gene: TRBJ2-5
V gene: TRBV10-3
D gene: TRBD2
CDR3 protein: AISESSGGAGGETQY

J gene: TRBJ2-1
V gene: TRBV19
D gene: .
CDR3 protein: ASSRTRTVASSYNEQF

J gene: TRBJ1-1
V gene: TRBV29-1
D gene: .
CDR3 protein: SVDVLGAGATEAF

J gene: TRBJ1-5
V gene: TRBV28
D gene: TRBD1
CDR3 protein: ASSPTRTGGQPQH

J gene: TRBJ1-2
V gene: TRBV29-1
D gene: .
CDR3 protein: SVGRDPGGGYT

J gene: TRBJ2-3
V gene: TRBV19
D gene: .
CDR3 protein: ASSRWSTEGPTDTQY

J gene: TRBJ1-5
V gene: TRBV7-8
D gene: .
CDR3 protein: ASSLVEGNQPQH

J gene: TRBJ1-3
V gene: TRBV7-2
D gene: TRBD1
CDR3 protein: ASSPQGAPGNTIY

J gene: TRBJ2-1
V gene: TRBV14
D gene: TRBD2
CDR3 protein: ASSQAGLHNEQF

J gene: TRBJ1-5
V gene: TRBV5-6
D gene: TRBD1
CDR3 protein: ASSLADRGNQPQH

J gene: TRBJ2-1
V gene: TRBV7-9
D gene: TRBD2
CDR3 protein: ASSSQGAWASGSYNEQF

J gene: TRBJ1-2
V gene: TRBV19
D gene: .
CDR3 protein: ASSMLAATPGTYGYT

J gene: TRBJ1-1
V gene: TRBV7-8
D gene: .
CDR3 protein: ASSFEANTEAF

J gene: TRBJ1-2
V gene: TRBV25-1
D gene: TRBD1
CDR3 protein: ASSFFRTGGLPNYGYT

J gene: TRBJ2-7
V gene: TRBV19
D gene: TRBD2
CDR3 protein: ASSPGTSGTYEQY

J gene: TRBJ2-3
V gene: TRBV4-3
D gene: TRBD2
CDR3 protein: ASSPGGGLNTQY

J gene: TRBJ2-7
V gene: TRBV13
D gene: .
CDR3 protein: ASSFPSSYEQY

J gene: TRBJ2-2
V gene: TRBV7-2
D gene: .
CDR3 protein: ASSLPGGPGTGELF

J gene: TRBJ1-2
V gene: TRBV6-6
D gene: TRBD1
CDR3 protein: ASSTSSDRVYGYT

J gene: TRBJ2-5
V gene: TRBV6-1
D gene: .
CDR3 protein: ASSDWQLQETQY

J gene: TRBJ1-2
V gene: TRBV7-9
D gene: .
CDR3 protein: ASSLGAPETILGGGYT

J gene: TRBJ1-2
V gene: TRBV12-5
D gene: TRBD1
CDR3 protein: ASGPGTGVSYGYT

J gene: TRBJ1-4
V gene: TRBV29-1
D gene: TRBD1
CDR3 protein: SASRDRGTNEKLF

J gene: TRBJ2-2
V gene: TRBV5-3
D gene: .
CDR3 protein: ARSLLGARQGNTGELF

J gene: TRBJ1-1
V gene: TRBV19
D gene: .
CDR3 protein: ASSIGEWSTEAF

J gene: TRBJ2-3
V gene: TRBV5-4
D gene: .
CDR3 protein: ASSTGLGARDTQY

J gene: TRBJ2-4
V gene: TRBV19
D gene: .
CDR3 protein: ASSHPGDKNIQY

J gene: TRBJ1-1
V gene: TRBV7-9
D gene: .
CDR3 protein: ASSWNTEAF

J gene: TRBJ1-4
V gene: TRBV5-6
D gene: .
CDR3 protein: ASSLDGLREKLF

J gene: TRBJ2-3
V gene: TRBV5-1
D gene: .
CDR3 protein: ASSLTGQLDTQY

J gene: TRBJ1-3
V gene: TRBV5-6
D gene: .
CDR3 protein: ASSLGGDPGNTIY

J gene: TRBJ2-5
V gene: TRBV6-5
D gene: TRBD1
CDR3 protein: ASSYSRRRGQETQY

J gene: TRBJ1-5
V gene: TRBV7-8
D gene: .
CDR3 protein: ASSHRDWGNQPQH

J gene: TRBJ2-7
V gene: TRBV11-2
D gene: TRBD1
CDR3 protein: ASSPILRDRGTGYEQY

J gene: TRBJ1-5
V gene: TRBV7-9
D gene: TRBD1
CDR3 protein: ASSIQGEGNQPQH

J gene: TRBJ1-2
V gene: TRBV5-1
D gene: TRBD1
CDR3 protein: ASSLTGSGGGEFYGYT